This entry lists 20 T cell receptor beta chains sequenced from one sample in a study of T cells in Graves' hyperthyroidism and ophthalmopathy (dated by TCRdb to the late 2010s). Receptor amplification or capture employed multiplex PCR. Sequenced on an Illumina HiSeq 2000. The TCR beta CDR3 regions were amplified from the RNA transcripts. The TCR CDR3 was subjected to a first round of RT-PCR using the HTBI primer set and the Qiagen OneStep RT-PCR kit. TCRdb cleaned the public reads at Q25 with fastp, built clones with MiXCR and kept in-frame beta chains. Each record represents a unique CDR3 protein, reported with the most common genes and DNA among its rows. Present in this sample are under 800,000 distinct CDR3 sequences, around 15% of which were seen just once. The top ten clonotypes cover 10% of the sample. Sequenced sample: blood. The receptors come from a woman aged 18-30 years with Graves' hyperthyroidism.

This clonotype was counted many times. The chain couples TRBV12-3 or TRBV12-4 to TRBJ1-1; D is uncertain. The length of the CDR3 is 14 residues. The V gene lost 2 bases and the J gene lost 0 bases, with 7 bases spanning the gap. The CDR3 region is CASSLSRMNTEAFF. Written as DNA, the CDR3 is TGTGCCAGCAGTTTAAGCCGCATGAACACTGAAGCTTTCTTT.

This clonotype was counted only a few times. The chain combines TRBV6-1 with TRBJ2-3, with D possibly called TRBD1 or TRBD2 (5 bases each). The germline CDR1 and CDR2 sequences are MNHNS and SASEGT. V gave up 0 bases and J gave up 0 bases, with 10 bases separating them. This CDR3 has 16 residues. The CDR3 sequence: CASSEAEGSSTDTQYF. CDR3 coding DNA: TGTGCCAGCAGTGAAGCAGAGGGGTCTAGCACAGATACGCAGTATTTT.

This clonotype was counted a few times. The chain is built from TRBV11-2 and TRBJ2-5; 10 bases are shared with TRBD2. The CDR3 is 18 residues long. J lost 0 bases, V lost 4 bases, and 11 bases had no gene match. Germline V lookup: CDR1 SGHAT, CDR2 FQNNGV. CDR3 nucleotide sequence: TGTGCCAGCAGCTCTGGCGGACTAGCGGAATTGTACCAAGAGACCCAGTACTTC. Its protein is CASSSGGLAELYQETQYF. Complete variable domain (other parts from reference TRBV11-2 and TRBJ2-5): EAGVAQSPRYKIIEKRQSVAFWCNPISGHATLYWYQQILGQGPKLLIQFQNNGVVDDSQLPKDRFSAERLKGVDSTLKIQPAKLEDSAVYLCASSSGGLAELYQETQYFGPGTRLLVL.

Only a few counts were recorded for this clonotype. This chain joins TRBV14 and TRBJ2-1; D gene uncertain. Germline-derived CDR1 and CDR2 are SGHDN and FVKESK. Trimming pared 0 bases from V and 4 bases from J, leaving 16 bases between. CDR3 length equals 17 residues. CDR3 in DNA: TGTGCCAGCAGCCAAGATCTGGAAGGGATCGGGTACAATGAGCAGTTCTTC. This codes for CASSQDLEGIGYNEQFF.

This clonotype has more than one count but fewer than ten. The CDR3 ends on some other residue instead of the conserved phenylalanine or tryptophan, so this is likely a read error. The CDR3 DNA follows: TGTGCCAGCAGTCCGGGACCTAAAAACATTCAGTACCTC. This sequence encodes CASSPGPKNIQYL. The chain recombines TRBV6-2 or TRBV6-3 with TRBJ2-4, with D perhaps given as TRBD1 or TRBD2 (5 bases each). This CDR3 is built from 13 residues. Between the trimmed V and J ends, which lost 5 bases and 4 bases, there was a span of 9 bases. CDR1 is MNHEY and CDR2 is SVGEGT in the germline V gene.

Only a few counts were recorded for this clonotype. The J gene is TRBJ2-5, the V gene TRBV2; tentatively, D is TRBD1 (7 bases). The CDR3 runs 14 residues. The germline gives CDR1 SNHLY, CDR2 FYNNEI. The CDR3 DNA reads as TGTGCTTTCCGGAGGGGGCCCAACCAAGAGACCCAGTACTTC. It yields the protein CAFRRGPNQETQYF.

This chain uses TRBV19 with TRBJ2-5, with 7 positions matching TRBD2. This CDR3 has 14 amino acids. The V gene's germline CDR1 is LNHDA and CDR2 SQIVND (reference sequence). The V segment lost 9 bases and the J segment 6 bases; nucleotides outside the gene matches: 13. CDR3 region: CARRGSPVPKTQYF. CDR3 in DNA: TGTGCCAGACGCGGGAGCCCCGTCCCAAAGACCCAGTACTTC.

About this clonotype itself: This may be a read error, as it is one base from a much larger clone. This rearrangement joins TRBV11-2 to TRBJ2-2; D is ambiguous. The CDR3 has 16 residues. The germline gives CDR1 SGHAT, CDR2 FQNNGV. V was clipped by 8 bases and J by 1 base, with 17 bases between them. As DNA, the CDR3 is TGTGCCAGCCTTATCCCAGGCAGGAGGAACACCGGGGAGCTGTTTTTT. Protein product: CASLIPGRRNTGELFF.

This clonotype was recorded many times. J is TRBJ1-1 and V is TRBV2; D gene uncertain. There are 12 residues in the CDR3. Germline V gives CDR1 SNHLY, CDR2 FYNNEI. The V end was cut by 6 bases, the J end by 6 bases, with 11 bases between. The CDR3 DNA is TGTGCCAGCAGCGTCCCTGGTCCTGAAGCTTTCTTT. It translates to CASSVPGPEAFF.

This clonotype was observed at least ten times. The V call is TRBV30, the J call TRBJ1-6; 7 bases agree with TRBD1. CDR3 length: 14 amino acids. Germline V lookup: CDR1 GTSNPN, CDR2 SVGIG (reference sequence). V was clipped by 3 bases and J by 5 bases; unmatched bases: 4. DNA for the CDR3: TGTGCCTGGAGGAAGACAGGGAATAATTCACCCCTCCACTTT. This translates into CAWRKTGNNSPLHF. Variable domain in full (rest from reference TRBV30 and TRBJ1-6): SQTIHQWPATLVQPVGSPLSLECTVEGTSNPNLYWYRQAAGRGLQLLFYSVGIGQISSEVPQNLSASRPQDRQFILSSKKLLLSDSGFYLCAWRKTGNNSPLHFGNGTRLTVT.

This clonotype was recorded a few times. CDR3 residues: CASSHTSGFNEQFF. The CDR3 coding sequence is TGTGCCAGCAGCCACACCAGCGGGTTCAATGAGCAGTTCTTC. This chain uses TRBV6-1 with TRBJ2-1; tentatively, D is TRBD2 (6 bases). This CDR3 is built from 14 residues. Germline lookup yields CDR1 MNHNS and CDR2 SASEGT. Trimming shortened V by 6 bases and J by 6 bases, and 15 bases separated the two germline ends.

This clonotype was seen ten or more times. The rearrangement uses TRBV7-9 and TRBJ2-1, with 7 bases aligning to TRBD2. Germline values: CDR1 SEHNR, CDR2 FQNEAQ (reference sequence). With V trimmed by 2 bases and J by 5 bases, 3 bases remained unmatched. The CDR3 loop spans 14 amino acids. In DNA form, the CDR3 reads TGTGCCAGCAGCTTACTAGCGGTTAACAATGAGCAGTTCTTC. Residues: CASSLLAVNNEQFF.

This clonotype occurred many times. The chain is built from TRBV20-1 and TRBJ2-1, with D uncertain. CDR3 length: 15 amino acids. Germline CDR1 and CDR2: DFQATT and SNEGSKA (reference sequence). V lost 4 bases and J 0 bases, leaving 13 bases between the germline ends. CDR3 DNA: TGCAGTGCTATCCCAGCGCTAAACTCCTACAATGAGCAGTTCTTC. As protein: CSAIPALNSYNEQFF.

This clonotype was found many times. The chain links TRBV7-3 to TRBJ2-1; the D call may be TRBD1 or TRBD2 (5 bases each). V shed 5 bases and J shed 10 bases, with 21 bases lying between them. The CDR3 is made up of 15 amino acids. Germline assignment: CDR1 SGHTA and CDR2 FQGTGA. CDR3 sequence reads: CASSLGTGPDREQFF. The CDR3 coding sequence is TGTGCCAGCAGCCTAGGGACGGGGCCAGATCGCGAGCAGTTCTTC.

This clonotype was seen at least ten times. CDR3 in DNA: TGTGCCAGCAGCCCCCGACAGGGGAACTATGGCTACACCTTC. Translated, it gives CASSPRQGNYGYTF. This sequence joins TRBV3-1 and TRBJ1-2; 8 bases line up with TRBD1. The junction had 3 bases not matched to a gene; V was cut back by 4 bases and J by 2 bases. The germline V gene has CDR1 LGHDT and CDR2 YNNKEL (reference sequence). The CDR3 is 14 residues long.

This clonotype was counted at least ten times. The chain links TRBV6-1 to TRBJ2-3; no reliable D call. This CDR3 has 16 residues. Per the germline V gene, CDR1 is MNHNS and CDR2 is SASEGT. Trimming cost V 6 bases and J 5 bases, with 21 bases left between them. The CDR3 coding sequence is TGTGCCAGCAGCTATTCAACGACGCTCATGGGAGATACGCAGTATTTT. Translating gives CASSYSTTLMGDTQYF.

This clonotype was seen at least ten times. V gene TRBV28 combines with J gene TRBJ1-1, with 7 bases fitting TRBD1. The CDR3 is 15 residues long. The ends lost 5 bases at V and 1 base at J; junction bases unmatched: 7. Per germline, CDR1 MDHEN and CDR2 SYDVKM. The CDR3 nucleotides are TGTGCCAGCAGTGCTACAGGGGAACCGAACACTGAAGCTTTCTTT. This gives the protein CASSATGEPNTEAFF.

This clonotype was counted at least ten times. V gene TRBV30 combines with J gene TRBJ1-1; D not resolved. Trimming shortened V by 1 base and J by 1 base, and 7 bases separated the two germline ends. Germline V gene lookup returns CDR1 GTSNPN and CDR2 SVGIG (reference sequence). The length of the CDR3 is 13 residues. The CDR3 bases are TGTGCCTGGAGTGCAGGTAGGAACACTGAAGCTTTCTTT. Translated: CAWSAGRNTEAFF.

This clonotype was counted ten times or more. The V and J genes are TRBV2 and TRBJ2-4, with D perhaps TRBD1 (5 bases). The germline CDR1 and CDR2 sequences are SNHLY and FYNNEI. Trimming left V 6 bases short and J 0 bases short, with 12 bases between. CDR3 length equals 15 residues. The CDR3 nucleotides read TGTGCCAGCAGCATGTGGGGCGAAGCCAAAAACATTCAGTACTTC. This sequence encodes CASSMWGEAKNIQYF. The full variable domain, rest sourced from reference TRBV2 and TRBJ2-4, is EPEVTQTPSHQVTQMGQEVILRCVPISNHLYFYWYRQILGQKVEFLVSFYNNEISEKSEIFDDQFSVERPDGSNFTLKIRSTKLEDSAMYFCASSMWGEAKNIQYFGAGTRLSVL.

Concerning this clonotype itself: This may come from a read error, since a much larger clone is one base off. The chain is built from TRBV2 and TRBJ2-7; 7 bases align to TRBD1. TRBJ2-1 matches the DNA end more closely, so the J call is doubtful. The CDR3 spans 15 residues. Germline CDR1 SNHLY, CDR2 FYNNEI. CDR3 DNA sequence: TGTGCCAGCAGGGGACAGCAGTATAGCTCCTACGAGCAGTTCTTC. It translates to CASRGQQYSSYEQFF.